A single sample is the source of the 25 T cell receptor beta chains below, sequenced in a study of response to subunit inactivated influenza vaccine. One entry per CDR3 protein, called by TCRdb with MiXCR from the RT-PCR reads. The table shows approximately 530,000 distinct CDR3 sequences, with over 10% occurring only once. The sample consisted of PBMCs from blood, taken about 40 days after vaccination. The receptors originated from a man aged 45-65 years who received an inactivated influenza vaccine.

This chain connects TRBV7-2 to TRBJ2-1; no clear D gene. The CDR3 has 16 amino acids. Germline V gene lookup returns CDR1 SGHTA and CDR2 FQGNSA. V lost 5 bases to trimming and J lost 3 bases, with 17 bases between them. CDR3 DNA: TGTGCCAGCAGCCGCGCTCTCGGGCCCTACTACAATGAGCAGTTCTTC. Residues: CASSRALGPYYNEQFF.

This clonotype has a handful of counts. CDR3 sequence reads: CATSDLFVSKPSSYEQYF. Here the CDR3 DNA reads TGTGCCACCAGTGATTTGTTTGTTTCGAAGCCGAGCTCCTACGAGCAGTACTTC. J is TRBJ2-7 and V is TRBV24-1, with unresolved D. CDR3 size: 18 residues. The germline CDR1 and CDR2 sequences are KGHDR and SFDVKD. V lost 0 bases and J lost 0, with 17 bases in between.

This clonotype was seen a few times. The chain uses TRBV5-1 and TRBJ2-1; D remains unclear. Germline V gives CDR1 SGHRS, CDR2 YFSETQ. There are 11 residues in the CDR3. Trimming left V 0 bases short and J 13 bases short, with 8 bases between. The CDR3 coding sequence is TGCGCCAGCAGCTTGGGTCGGACCCAGTTCTTC. It is translated as CASSLGRTQFF.

The chain uses TRBV9 and TRBJ2-2; 9 bases are a match to TRBD2. This CDR3 is built from 18 residues. Germline CDR1 SGDLS, CDR2 YYNGEE. V dropped 0 bases and J dropped 1; count of bases not matched to a gene: 7. In DNA, the CDR3 is TGTGCCAGCAGCGTAGGGCCTAGCGGGACAATGAACACCGGGGAGCTGTTTTTT. Residues: CASSVGPSGTMNTGELFF.

This clonotype was detected only a few times. This chain uses TRBV11-3 with TRBJ2-1; 8 bases agree with TRBD2. Per germline, CDR1 SGHNT and CDR2 YENEEA. Trimming took 5 bases from V and 4 from J; bases not matched to a gene: 10. The CDR3 loop spans 16 amino acids. The CDR3 here is CASSRGGTSMYNEQFF. CDR3 nucleotides: TGTGCCAGCAGCCGGGGGGGGACTAGTATGTACAATGAGCAGTTCTTC.

There are a few counts of this clonotype. The genes are TRBV20-1 and TRBJ1-1, with D possibly being TRBD1 (6 bases). Trimming removed 7 bases at V and 7 bases at J, with 13 bases between. Germline loops: CDR1 DFQATT, CDR2 SNEGSKA (reference sequence). This CDR3 region has 11 residues. CDR3 bases: TGCAGTGTGGGGGGCGGCCATGAAGCTTTCTTT. This gives the protein CSVGGGHEAFF.

This clonotype was detected a few times. The chain employs TRBV24-1 and TRBJ2-2; the D is unclear. The CDR3 loop spans 13 amino acids. The germline CDR1 and CDR2 sequences are KGHDR and SFDVKD. Trimming pared 7 bases from V and 2 bases from J, leaving 7 bases between. Written as DNA, the CDR3 is TGTGCCACCAGGACCTCAAACACCGGGGAGCTGTTTTTT. Amino acids: CATRTSNTGELFF.

This clonotype was picked up many times. J is TRBJ2-7 and V is TRBV20-1; 9 positions match TRBD2. V lost 2 bases to trimming and J lost 0 bases; unmatched junction nucleotides: 8. CDR1 DFQATT and CDR2 SNEGSKA come from the germline V gene (reference sequence). CDR3 length: 16 amino acids. The chain's CDR3 is CSARTPAGGFSYEQYF. The DNA for the CDR3 is TGCAGTGCTAGAACGCCAGCGGGAGGTTTCTCCTACGAGCAGTACTTC.

This clonotype came up a few times. The CDR3, as DNA: TGTGCCAGCAGTTTAGAACAGGGATACAATGAGCAGTTCTTC. Translating gives CASSLEQGYNEQFF. The rearrangement links TRBV12-3 or TRBV12-4 to TRBJ2-1; weak D call: TRBD1 (6 bases). V lost 1 base and J 4 bases, leaving 8 bases between the germline ends. The CDR3 consists of 14 residues.

This clonotype occurred many times. The chain recombines TRBV7-9 with TRBJ1-2; 7 nucleotides match TRBD1. The germline CDR1 and CDR2 sequences are SEHNR and FQNEAQ (reference sequence). Germline trimming cut 0 bases from V and 7 bases from J; bases unmatched to any gene: 2. This CDR3 region has 13 residues. The CDR3 DNA is TGTGCCAGCAGCTTAGCAGGGGGCGGTGGCTACACCTTC. This codes for CASSLAGGGGYTF. Full variable domain (rest looked up from reference TRBV7-9 and TRBJ1-2): DTGVSQNPRHKITKRGQNVTFRCDPISEHNRLYWYRQTLGQGPEFLTYFQNEAQLEKSRLLSDRFSAERPKGSFSTLEIQRTEQGDSAMYLCASSLAGGGGYTFGSGTRLTVV.

This clonotype was counted many times. The chain is built from TRBV3-1 and TRBJ1-1; no firm D call. The V end was cut by 4 bases, the J end by 7 bases, with 10 bases between. This CDR3 region has 12 residues. The germline V gene encodes CDR1 LGHDT and CDR2 YNNKEL (reference sequence). Here the CDR3 reads CASSRGTIEAFF. The DNA for the CDR3 is TGTGCCAGCAGCCGAGGTACTATTGAAGCTTTCTTT.

On this clonotype: The conserved closing phenylalanine or tryptophan is absent in this CDR3, likely reflecting a read error. No DNA is shown, since the ends of the CDR3 on it are uncertain; the CDR3 is the one TCRdb lists. J is TRBJ2-3 and V is TRBV7-8; TRBD2, as called in the table, went unchecked against the DNA. Germline loops: CDR1 SGHVS, CDR2 FQNEAQ. The CDR3 comprises 14 residues, both ends counted. The CDR3 loop is CASSLSALAGGLYS.

This clonotype has just a few counts. This chain connects TRBV28 to TRBJ2-7; a possible D gene is TRBD2 (7 bases). The V end lost 2 bases, the J end lost 3 bases, and 14 bases lay between the germline ends. Germline assignment: CDR1 MDHEN and CDR2 SYDVKM. This CDR3 is 15 amino acids long. The chain's CDR3 is CASSLTRGPYYEQYF. The CDR3 DNA reads as TGTGCCAGCAGTTTAACGCGGGGGCCTTACTACGAGCAGTACTTC.

The genes are TRBV18 and TRBJ2-5; TRBD2 agrees at 9 bases. The CDR3 length is 15 residues. Germline assignment: CDR1 KGHSH and CDR2 LQKENI. Trimming cost V 0 bases and J 6 bases; bases outside gene matches: 5. The CDR3, as DNA: TGTGCCAGCTCACCACCGTCCGGGACTAGCAAGACCCAGTACTTC. Its protein is CASSPPSGTSKTQYF.

V and J are TRBV14 and TRBJ2-3; TRBD2 matches at 10 bases. Germline values: CDR1 SGHDN, CDR2 FVKESK. Trimming took 2 bases from V and 6 from J; bases not matched to a gene: 11. The CDR3 loop spans 17 amino acids. This CDR3 reads CASSQRGKAGGLDTQYF. The DNA for the CDR3 is TGTGCCAGCAGCCAACGAGGGAAAGCGGGGGGGCTTGATACGCAGTATTTT.

This clonotype was detected a few times. The chain recombines TRBV7-2 with TRBJ2-7; D may match TRBD1 or TRBD2 (5 bases each). This CDR3 region has 14 residues. Trimming cost V 3 bases and J 4 bases, with 13 bases left between them. Germline V gene sequence: CDR1 SGHTA, CDR2 FQGNSA. The CDR3 is CASSFTGRIYEQYF. Written as DNA, the CDR3 is TGTGCCAGCAGCTTCACGGGACGGATTTACGAGCAGTACTTC. The full variable domain, rest sourced from reference TRBV7-2 and TRBJ2-7, is GAGVSQSPSNKVTEKGKDVELRCDPISGHTALYWYRQSLGQGLEFLIYFQGNSAPDKSGLPSDRFSAERTGGSVSTLTIQRTQQEDSAVYLCASSFTGRIYEQYFGPGTRLTVT.

This clonotype was observed many times. V gene TRBV12-3 or TRBV12-4 combines with J gene TRBJ1-2; tentative D call: TRBD1 (6 bases). V lost 6 bases and J 2 bases, leaving 13 bases between the germline ends. The CDR3 is 14 residues long. CDR3 region: CASRADRQNYGYTF. The CDR3 bases are TGTGCCAGCAGAGCCGACAGGCAAAACTATGGCTACACCTTC.

V gene TRBV7-2 combines with J gene TRBJ2-7; 8 bases are shared with TRBD1. The CDR3 has 14 residues. V dropped 5 bases and J dropped 4; count of bases not matched to a gene: 7. CDR1 and CDR2 from the germline V gene are SGHTA and FQGNSA. Here the CDR3 reads CASSPTTGGYEQYF. CDR3 coding DNA: TGTGCCAGCAGCCCCACAACAGGGGGGTACGAGCAGTACTTC.

V usage is TRBV5-1 and J usage is TRBJ2-1, with 9 bases lining up with TRBD2. Germline CDR1 reads SGHRS; CDR2 reads YFSETQ. The CDR3 spans 14 residues. Unmatched junction bases numbered 15, after V lost 6 bases and J lost 14 bases. This CDR3 reads CASTDSAGGGSKFF. CDR3 in DNA: TGCGCCAGCACGGATTCAGCGGGGGGTGGGTCGAAGTTCTTC.

Turning to this clonotype: Its ends do not fully match the called genes, so a read error is possible. This chain connects TRBV3-1 to TRBJ2-5; the match to TRBD1 covers 9 bases. This CDR3 is 14 amino acids long. Germline-derived CDR1 and CDR2 are LGHDT and YNNKEL (reference sequence). The CDR3 protein is CASSQDGTGETQYF. For the CDR3, the DNA is TGTGCCAGCAGTCAAGATGGGACAGGGGAGACCCAGTACTTC.

The chain employs TRBV27 and TRBJ2-2; TRBD2 might be the D (6 bases). The CDR3 has 15 amino acids. V lost 4 bases to trimming and J lost 6 bases, with 15 bases between them. Germline assignment: CDR1 MNHEY and CDR2 SMNVEV (reference sequence). CDR3 DNA: TGTGCCAGCAGTTATATAGCGGAGGACGCCGGGGAGCTGTTTTTT. Its translation is CASSYIAEDAGELFF.

This clonotype was seen more than once but under ten times. This chain joins TRBV20-1 and TRBJ2-7; 10 nucleotides line up with TRBD2. The CDR3 loop spans 12 amino acids. V was clipped by 2 bases and J by 5 bases; unmatched bases: 0. CDR1 is DFQATT and CDR2 is SNEGSKA in the germline V gene (reference sequence). The CDR3 reads CSARLAGDEQYF. CDR3 DNA: TGCAGTGCTAGACTAGCGGGAGACGAGCAGTACTTC.

The CDR3 DNA follows: TGTGCCAGCAGTTTATGGCGCGGGGGGGCCCCGAGACCCAGTGGCCCCTACTTC. The encoded protein is CASSLWRGGAPRPSGPYF. The chain combines TRBV28 with TRBJ2-5, with 9 bases aligning to TRBD2. The V gene end was trimmed by 0 bases and the J gene end by 14 bases; junction bases not matched to a gene: 22. The CDR3 consists of 18 residues. Germline CDR1 reads MDHEN; CDR2 reads SYDVKM.

This clonotype has more than one count but fewer than ten. This chain joins TRBV24-1 and TRBJ2-3; TRBD1 might be the D (6 bases). The CDR3 has 16 residues. Trimming removed 3 bases at V and 5 bases at J, with 17 bases between. Per germline, CDR1 KGHDR and CDR2 SFDVKD. This CDR3 reads CATSDQGRGAGDTQYF. In DNA form, the CDR3 reads TGTGCCACCAGTGATCAGGGGAGAGGGGCGGGAGATACGCAGTATTTT.

CDR3 in amino acids: CSVEVRRGGSGNTIYF. As DNA, the CDR3 is TGCAGCGTTGAAGTTCGTCGGGGGGGCTCTGGAAACACCATATATTTT. V and J are TRBV29-1 and TRBJ1-3; weak D call: TRBD1 (5 bases). The CDR3 spans 16 residues. Trimming cost V 1 base and J 0 bases, with 13 bases left between them. Germline-derived CDR1 and CDR2 are SQVTM and ANQGSEA.